This TCR beta chain is from a study of shared clonotypes between healthy human individuals. The overall study: A few men and two women, aged 18 to 49, were donors. CD4 naive and CD4 memory each took three plates per donor, while CD8 naive took two and CD8 memory one.

Study-level results: Sample collection involved blood only; tissue repertoires are likely different. Among non-shared clonotypes, generation probabilities were lower than among those shared by all four donors.

Produced via immunoSEQ multiplex PCR; TCRdb's table is partial and in-frame only. The sample contains some 1.5 million clones, approximately 98% of which appear only once. CDR3 length: 16 amino acids. Trimming took 3 bases from V and 6 from J; bases not matched to a gene: 10. In germline, CDR1 is MNHEY, CDR2 SMNVEV (reference sequence). As concerns this clone: The antigen remains undetermined.

Sequences were obtained from naive CD4+ T cells sorted from blood. Described subset: CD45RA+ positively selected. The sequence derives from a young man in good health. This chain connects TRBV27 to TRBJ2-1; TRBD1 agrees at 8 bases. DNA for the CDR3: TGTGCCAGCAGTTTTCCCCGGACAGGGAATCCCAATGAGCAGTTCTTC. This encodes CASSFPRTGNPNEQFF.